The present entry profiles one T cell receptor (beta chain) with its context. Treatment defined: some 19 received Ad26.COV2.S at low or high dose, single or two shots; about five received placebo; per-sample allocation not given. Following the first vaccine or placebo injection, samples were taken on day 63. Aged 18-55 years, donor was enrolled in Boston at some point between 2019 and 2021. This vaccine is an Ad26 vector that expresses the Wuhan-strain SARS-CoV-2 spike. The data were taken from a study of Ad26.COV2.S vaccination and SARS-CoV-2 variants. TCRdb's copy holds only in-frame clones and misses some; the assay was immunoSEQ multiplex PCR. The table shows fewer than 400,000 clones, with 85% to 90% occurring only once. Trimming took 3 bases from V and 10 from J; bases not matched to a gene: 14. The CDR3 is 16 residues long. CDR1 is KGHSH, CDR2 LQKENI, per germline.

The origin of this receptor is a person between 18 and 65 years old who received the Ad26.COV2.S COVID-19 vaccine or a placebo. The chain carries TRBV18 and TRBJ2-1; 8 bases match TRBD2. Sequenced here: peripheral blood, sampled in a trial of Ad26.COV2.S vaccine versus placebo. In DNA form, the CDR3 reads TGTGCCAGCTCACCCAAGGGCAGCGGGGGAGGTGGCGAGCAGTTCTTC. The encoded protein is CASSPKGSGGGGEQFF. Full variable domain (missing parts from reference TRBV18 and TRBJ2-1): NAGVMQNPRHLVRRRGQEARLRCSPMKGHSHVYWYRQLPEEGLKFMVYLQKENIIDESGMPKERFSAEFPKEGPSILRIQQVVRGDSAAYFCASSPKGSGGGGEQFFGPGTRLTVL.